These 27 T cell receptor beta chains were all obtained from the same sample, sequenced in a study. TCRdb reprocessed the RT-PCR reads with MiXCR, giving one entry per CDR3 protein. The data contain hundreds of thousands of distinct CDR3 sequences, approximately 15% of them singletons. Specimen: memory CD4+ T cells from blood. Receptors were obtained from a female donor in good health, serving as a healthy control.

The rearrangement joins TRBV19 to TRBJ2-1, with 8 bases fitting TRBD2. CDR1 is LNHDA, CDR2 SQIVND, per germline (reference sequence). This CDR3 is built from 15 residues. J was trimmed by 4 bases and V by 7 bases; bases with no gene match: 9. CDR3 sequence: CASIKTSGAYNEQFF. The CDR3 DNA sequence: TGTGCCAGTATCAAAACTAGCGGAGCTTACAATGAGCAGTTCTTC.

The V call is TRBV7-8, the J call TRBJ2-3; possible D gene TRBD2, 6 bases. The length of the CDR3 is 15 residues. The V and J ends lost 7 bases and 4 bases respectively, with 18 bases between them. Looked up from germline, CDR1 is SGHVS and CDR2 is FQNEAQ. Here the CDR3 DNA reads TGTGCCAGCACCCTAGTGGGGGGTCGTGCAGATACGCAGTATTTT. Its translation: CASTLVGGRADTQYF.

This chain links TRBV5-1 with TRBJ1-1; D gene unclear. The CDR3 contains 17 residues. Trimming took 5 bases from V and 0 from J, leaving 20 bases between them. Germline V gene sequence: CDR1 SGHRS, CDR2 YFSETQ. The CDR3 is CASSVRLGGGMNTEAFF. The CDR3 DNA sequence: TGCGCCAGCAGTGTAAGACTGGGAGGTGGGATGAACACTGAAGCTTTCTTT.

This clonotype was recorded a few times. This rearrangement joins TRBV11-2 to TRBJ2-2; 10 nucleotides agree with TRBD2. This CDR3 is 16 amino acids long. V trimming: 5 bases; J trimming: 6 bases; junction bases outside the gene matches: 9. Germline-derived CDR1 and CDR2 are SGHAT and FQNNGV. CDR3 nucleotides: TGTGCCAGCAGCCTCCTAGCGGGAGAACATCCCGGGGAGCTGTTTTTT. Protein product: CASSLLAGEHPGELFF.

On this clonotype: This sequence may be a read error, since a much larger clone differs from it by one base. V and J are TRBV4-2 and TRBJ2-7; the D call may be TRBD1 or TRBD2 (5 bases each). Trimming stripped 3 bases from V and 7 bases from J, with 25 bases between. CDR1 LGHNA and CDR2 YNFKEQ come from the germline V gene. The CDR3 sequence is 17 residues long. This CDR3 is CASSQFGFGDPDNEQYF. CDR3 nucleotides: TGTGCCAGCAGCCAGTTCGGGTTCGGGGATCCGGACAATGAGCAGTACTTC.

This clonotype was detected ten times or more. The CDR3 region is CASSQEPPRRGAYNEQFF. CDR3 nucleotides: TGTGCCAGCAGCCAAGAACCCCCTAGGAGGGGGGCCTACAATGAGCAGTTCTTC. This chain uses TRBV4-2 with TRBJ2-1, with D perhaps given as TRBD1 or TRBD2 (6 bases each). This CDR3 is 18 amino acids long. Germline values: CDR1 LGHNA, CDR2 YNFKEQ. Trimming removed 0 bases from V and 2 bases from J, with 17 bases in between.

There are many counts of this clonotype. CDR3 nucleotides: TGCAGTGCTAAGGGTCCGTGGAATGAGCAGTTCTTC. Translated: CSAKGPWNEQFF. The chain links TRBV20-1 to TRBJ2-1; D ambiguous. V was shortened by 4 bases and J by 7 bases, with 11 bases between the two germline ends. Germline V gene sequence: CDR1 DFQATT, CDR2 SNEGSKA (reference sequence). This CDR3 is built from 12 residues.

This clonotype has more than one count but fewer than ten. The chain recombines TRBV27 with TRBJ2-3; D perhaps matches TRBD2 (6 bases). The CDR3 is 15 residues long. The ends were cut back, 5 bases at V and 2 bases at J, with 14 bases in the middle. Germline-derived CDR1 and CDR2 are MNHEY and SMNVEV (reference sequence). In nucleotides, the CDR3 is TGTGCCAGCAGTCCCGGACTACTCCTCACAGATACGCAGTATTTT. Translation: CASSPGLLLTDTQYF.

In its sample, this clonotype was seen many times. V and J are TRBV20-1 and TRBJ2-1; D perhaps matches TRBD2 (5 bases). Trimming cost V 1 base and J 3 bases, with 19 bases left between them. The V gene's germline CDR1 is DFQATT and CDR2 SNEGSKA (reference sequence). The CDR3 runs to 17 residues. DNA of the CDR3: TGCAGTGCTAGAGTGGCTCGGAAAGCGGACGACTACAATGAGCAGTTCTTC. This codes for CSARVARKADDYNEQFF.

This chain links TRBV7-2 with TRBJ2-5, with no clear D. Germline V gene data show CDR1 as SGHTA and CDR2 as FQGNSA. The CDR3 runs 12 residues. Trimming left V 2 bases short and J 5 bases short, with 6 bases between. The CDR3, as DNA: TGTGCCAGCAGCTTACGGCGTGAGACCCAGTACTTC. Translating gives CASSLRRETQYF.

This clonotype has just a few counts. The chain joins TRBV6-5 to TRBJ2-2; 10 nucleotides align to TRBD1. The CDR3 sequence is 14 residues long. Looked up from germline, CDR1 is MNHEY and CDR2 is SVGAGI. V gave up 5 bases and J gave up 7 bases; unmatched junction bases: 4. The CDR3 sequence: CASSRTGGGGELFF. The DNA for the CDR3 is TGTGCCAGCAGTCGGACAGGGGGTGGCGGGGAGCTGTTTTTT.

This clonotype was seen ten or more times. This chain joins TRBV29-1 and TRBJ2-1, with D perhaps given as TRBD1 or TRBD2 (5 bases each). Germline V gene sequence: CDR1 SQVTM, CDR2 ANQGSEA. Trimming pared 6 bases from V and 12 bases from J, leaving 15 bases between. The length of the CDR3 is 11 residues. The CDR3 loop is CSVGHMRAQFF. CDR3 in DNA: TGCAGCGTAGGACATATGCGGGCGCAGTTCTTC.

The V gene is TRBV27, the J gene TRBJ1-5; D may be TRBD1 (5 bases). Germline values: CDR1 MNHEY, CDR2 SMNVEV (reference sequence). The CDR3 covers 13 residues. The V end lost 3 bases, the J end lost 7 bases, and 10 bases lay between the germline ends. CDR3 sequence (DNA): TGTGCCAGCAGTTTTTTTGGGGCACAGCCCCAGCATTTT. This sequence encodes CASSFFGAQPQHF.

This clonotype was counted only a few times. This chain connects TRBV9 to TRBJ1-3, with a tentative D call TRBD1 (6 bases). The CDR3 extends over 15 amino acids. V lost 3 bases to trimming and J lost 0 bases, with 10 bases between them. Per germline, CDR1 SGDLS and CDR2 YYNGEE. The CDR3 loop reads CASSGDNFSGNTIYF. In nucleotides, the CDR3 is TGTGCCAGCAGCGGGGACAATTTCTCTGGAAACACCATATATTTT.

The chain has TRBV5-1 and TRBJ1-1, with a weak D call TRBD1 (6 bases). V lost 5 bases to trimming and J lost 4 bases, with 18 bases between them. CDR1 is SGHRS, CDR2 YFSETQ, per germline. CDR3 length: 15 residues. CDR3 loop: CASRSDSLTFTEAFF. CDR3 nucleotides: TGCGCCAGCAGATCGGACAGTTTAACCTTCACTGAAGCTTTCTTT.

The CDR3 DNA reads as TGTGCCAGCAGCCAAAGGGACAGGGGAGCTTTCTTT. Translation gives CASSQRDRGAFF. The genes are TRBV3-1 and TRBJ1-1; 10 nucleotides agree with TRBD1. Germline CDR1 and CDR2: LGHDT and YNNKEL (reference sequence). The CDR3 extends over 12 amino acids. Trimming took 2 bases from V and 10 from J; bases not matched to a gene: 1. Complete variable domain (other parts from reference TRBV3-1 and TRBJ1-1): DTAVSQTPKYLVTQMGNDKSIKCEQNLGHDTMYWYKQDSKKFLKIMFSYNNKELIINETVPNRFSPKSPDKAHLNLHINSLELGDSAVYFCASSQRDRGAFFGQGTRLTVV.

The chain has TRBV7-2 and TRBJ2-4; D not certain. From germline, CDR1 is SGHTA and CDR2 FQGNSA. The CDR3 covers 16 residues. V lost 1 base to trimming and J lost 2 bases, with 12 bases between them. CDR3 in amino acids: CASSLGALASKNIQYF. Written as DNA, the CDR3 is TGTGCCAGCAGCTTAGGGGCATTGGCTTCCAAAAACATTCAGTACTTC.

This clonotype was seen many times. The chain employs TRBV4-2 and TRBJ2-3, with 8 bases matching TRBD1. This CDR3 is 16 amino acids long. Germline lookup yields CDR1 LGHNA and CDR2 YNFKEQ. With 0 bases clipped from V and 0 bases from J, the junction kept 2 bases outside the gene matches. CDR3 residues: CASSQERTGSTDTQYF. CDR3 nucleotide sequence: TGTGCCAGCAGCCAAGAAAGGACAGGGAGCACAGATACGCAGTATTTT.

This clonotype has just a few counts. The gene calls are TRBV12-3 or TRBV12-4 and TRBJ1-2; D might be TRBD1 (5 bases). The length of the CDR3 is 15 residues. Trimming shortened V by 6 bases and J by 1 base, and 15 bases separated the two germline ends. CDR3 sequence: CASSLGGDFNYGYTF. The DNA of the CDR3 is TGTGCCAGCAGCCTGGGGGGGGACTTTAACTATGGCTACACCTTC.

This clonotype was seen only a few times. The chain joins TRBV28 to TRBJ2-6; a weak D match, TRBD2 (6 bases). Germline V gene data show CDR1 as MDHEN and CDR2 as SYDVKM. Trimming cost V 10 bases and J 4 bases, with 11 bases left between them. The CDR3 spans 13 residues. CDR3 nucleotide sequence: TGTGCCACCGCGGGATCCGGGGCCAACGTCCTGACTTTC. Translated, it gives CATAGSGANVLTF.

The rearrangement links TRBV27 to TRBJ1-2, with a tentative D call TRBD1 (6 bases). The germline CDR1 and CDR2 sequences are MNHEY and SMNVEV (reference sequence). The CDR3 loop spans 14 amino acids. V lost 6 bases to trimming and J lost 8 bases, with 19 bases between them. CDR3 in DNA: TGTGCCAGCAGCCGAAACCGACAGGTTGGGGGCTACACCTTC. It is translated as CASSRNRQVGGYTF.

This clonotype was seen a handful of times. This sequence joins TRBV5-1 and TRBJ1-2; D possibly corresponds to TRBD1 (5 bases). The CDR3 is made up of 13 amino acids. Trimming removed 4 bases at V and 5 bases at J, with 12 bases between. Germline V CDR1 and CDR2: SGHRS, YFSETQ. DNA of the CDR3: TGCGCCAGCAGCCCTATGGGGGAATATGGCTACACCTTC. Protein sequence: CASSPMGEYGYTF.

The V and J genes are TRBV20-1 and TRBJ1-5; D might be TRBD1 (6 bases). The CDR3 extends over 14 amino acids. The germline gives CDR1 DFQATT, CDR2 SNEGSKA (reference sequence). The germline V and J ends were trimmed by 6 bases and 6 bases, with 18 bases remaining between them. CDR3 sequence (DNA): TGCAGTGCGGGAATCGTAGGGGGGAGTCAGCCCCAGCATTTT. Its translation is CSAGIVGGSQPQHF.

This chain joins TRBV27 and TRBJ2-7, with 7 bases matching TRBD2. The germline V gene has CDR1 MNHEY and CDR2 SMNVEV (reference sequence). Trimming cost V 8 bases and J 0 bases; bases outside gene matches: 13. CDR3 size: 16 residues. The CDR3 region has the DNA TGTGCCAGCTTTCCCTCAGGACTAGGGAGCTCCTACGAGCAGTACTTC. Its translation is CASFPSGLGSSYEQYF.

A few counts support this clonotype. CDR3 region: CASKGGDSEQVEQFF. CDR3 in DNA: TGTGCCAGCAAGGGAGGGGACTCCGAGCAAGTTGAGCAGTTCTTC. The gene calls are TRBV7-2 and TRBJ2-1; 7 bases line up with TRBD2. The J segment lost 9 bases and the V segment lost 7 bases, leaving 15 bases of the junction unmatched. The germline V gene has CDR1 SGHTA and CDR2 FQGNSA. This CDR3 has 15 amino acids.

A single count supports this clonotype. V and J are TRBV5-5 and TRBJ2-3; no clear D gene. The length of the CDR3 is 13 residues. V was pared by 5 bases and J by 1 base, with 8 bases between. Germline V gene data show CDR1 as SGHKS and CDR2 as YYEKEE (reference sequence). The CDR3 spells CASREWGTDTQYF. DNA of the CDR3: TGTGCCAGCAGGGAGTGGGGCACAGATACGCAGTATTTT.

This clonotype was seen repeatedly, ten times or more. The CDR3 DNA is TGCAGTGCTAGAGGCGACTTACAAGAGACCCAGTACTTC. This sequence encodes CSARGDLQETQYF. The chain links TRBV20-1 to TRBJ2-5; unclear D gene. This CDR3 is built from 13 residues. Germline V CDR1 and CDR2: DFQATT, SNEGSKA (reference sequence). The V end was cut by 1 base, the J end by 2 bases, with 8 bases between.